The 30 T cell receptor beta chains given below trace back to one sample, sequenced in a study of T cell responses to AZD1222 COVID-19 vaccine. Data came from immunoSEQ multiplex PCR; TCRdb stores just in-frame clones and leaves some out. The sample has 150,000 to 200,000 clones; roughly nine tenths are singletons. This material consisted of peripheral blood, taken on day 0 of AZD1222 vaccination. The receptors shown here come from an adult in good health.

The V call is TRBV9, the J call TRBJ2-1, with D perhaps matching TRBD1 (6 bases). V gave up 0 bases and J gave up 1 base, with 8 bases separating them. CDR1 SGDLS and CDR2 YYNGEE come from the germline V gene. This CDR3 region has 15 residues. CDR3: CASSVGQDSYNEQFF. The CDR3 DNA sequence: TGTGCCAGCAGCGTAGGACAGGATTCCTACAATGAGCAGTTCTTC.

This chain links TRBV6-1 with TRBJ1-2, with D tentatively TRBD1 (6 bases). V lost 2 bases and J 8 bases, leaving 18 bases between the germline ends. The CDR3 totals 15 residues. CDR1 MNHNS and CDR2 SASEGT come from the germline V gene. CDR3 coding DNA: TGTGCCAGCAGTGAATGGGACATCCCGGCGCAGGGCTACACCTTC. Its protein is CASSEWDIPAQGYTF.

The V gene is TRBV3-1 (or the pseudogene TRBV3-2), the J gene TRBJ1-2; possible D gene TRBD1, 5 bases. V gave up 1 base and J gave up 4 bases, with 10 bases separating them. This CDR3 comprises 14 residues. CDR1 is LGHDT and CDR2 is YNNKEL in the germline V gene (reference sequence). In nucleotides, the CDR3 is TGTGCCAGCAGCCAAGGTCAGGGAGGCTATGGCTACACCTTC. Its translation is CASSQGQGGYGYTF.

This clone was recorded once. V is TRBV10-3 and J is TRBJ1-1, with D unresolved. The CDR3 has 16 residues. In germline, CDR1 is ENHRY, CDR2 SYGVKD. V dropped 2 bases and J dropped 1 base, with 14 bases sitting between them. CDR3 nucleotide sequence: TGTGCCATCAGTGAGGGGTTCGGCAGAACGAACACTGAAGCTTTCTTT. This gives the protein CAISEGFGRTNTEAFF.

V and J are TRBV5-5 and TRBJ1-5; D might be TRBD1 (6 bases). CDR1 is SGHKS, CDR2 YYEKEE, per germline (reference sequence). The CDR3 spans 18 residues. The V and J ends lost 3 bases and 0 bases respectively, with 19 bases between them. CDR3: CASSWGPGGGYSNQPQHF. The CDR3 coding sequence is TGTGCCAGCAGCTGGGGGCCAGGTGGGGGCTATAGCAATCAGCCCCAGCATTTT.

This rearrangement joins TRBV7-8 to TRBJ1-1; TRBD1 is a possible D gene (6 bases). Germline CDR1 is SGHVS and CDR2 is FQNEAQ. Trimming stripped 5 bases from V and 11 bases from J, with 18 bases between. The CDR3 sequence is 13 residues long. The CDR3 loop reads CASSLDRTRVAFF. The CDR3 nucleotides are TGTGCCAGCAGCCTAGACAGGACCCGAGTGGCTTTCTTT. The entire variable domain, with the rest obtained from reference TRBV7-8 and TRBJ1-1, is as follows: GAGVSQSPRYKVAKRGQDVALRCDPISGHVSLFWYQQALGQGPEFLTYFQNEAQLDKSGLPSDRFFAERPEGSVSTLKIQRTQQEDSAVYLCASSLDRTRVAFFGQGTRLTVV.

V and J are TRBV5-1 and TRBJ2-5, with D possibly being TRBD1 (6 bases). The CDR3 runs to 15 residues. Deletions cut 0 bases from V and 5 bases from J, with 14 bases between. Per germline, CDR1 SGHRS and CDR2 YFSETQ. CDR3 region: CASSLVTGLEETQYF. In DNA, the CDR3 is TGCGCCAGCAGCTTGGTGACAGGCCTGGAGGAGACCCAGTACTTC.

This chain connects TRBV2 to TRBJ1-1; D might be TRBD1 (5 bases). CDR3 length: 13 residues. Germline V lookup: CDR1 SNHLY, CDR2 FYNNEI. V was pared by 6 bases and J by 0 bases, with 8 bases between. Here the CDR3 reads CASRGRVNTEAFF. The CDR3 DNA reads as TGTGCCAGCAGGGGACGGGTGAACACTGAAGCTTTCTTT.

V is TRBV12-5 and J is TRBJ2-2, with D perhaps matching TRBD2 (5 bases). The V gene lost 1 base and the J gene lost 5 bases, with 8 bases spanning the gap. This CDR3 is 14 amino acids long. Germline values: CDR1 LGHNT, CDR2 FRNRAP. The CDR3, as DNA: TGTGCTAGTGGTTTGGGAGGGTTGACCGGGGAGCTGTTTTTT. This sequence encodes CASGLGGLTGELFF.

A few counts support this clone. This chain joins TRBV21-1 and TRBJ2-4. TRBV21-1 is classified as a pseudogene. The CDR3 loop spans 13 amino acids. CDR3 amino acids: CATSDLGKNIQYF. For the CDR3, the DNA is TGTGCCACCTCGGATTTGGGCAAAAACATTCAGTACTTC.

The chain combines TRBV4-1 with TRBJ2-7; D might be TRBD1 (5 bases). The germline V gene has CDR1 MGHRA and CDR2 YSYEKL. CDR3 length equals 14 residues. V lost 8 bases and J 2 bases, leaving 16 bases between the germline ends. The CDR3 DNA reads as TGCGCCAGCCGATTAGCCAGGGAAGCCTACGAGCAGTACTTC. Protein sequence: CASRLAREAYEQYF.

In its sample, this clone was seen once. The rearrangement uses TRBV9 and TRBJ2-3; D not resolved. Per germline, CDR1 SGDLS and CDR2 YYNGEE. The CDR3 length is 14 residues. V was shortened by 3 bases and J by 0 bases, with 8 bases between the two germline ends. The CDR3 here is CASSGSLSTDTQYF. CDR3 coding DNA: TGTGCCAGCAGCGGGAGCCTAAGCACAGATACGCAGTATTTT.

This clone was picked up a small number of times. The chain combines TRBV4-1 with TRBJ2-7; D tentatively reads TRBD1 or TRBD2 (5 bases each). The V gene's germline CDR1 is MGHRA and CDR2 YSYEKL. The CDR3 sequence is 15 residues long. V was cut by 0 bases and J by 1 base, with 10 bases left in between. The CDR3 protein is CASSQENGGSYEQYF. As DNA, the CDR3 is TGCGCCAGCAGCCAAGAAAATGGGGGTTCCTACGAGCAGTACTTC.

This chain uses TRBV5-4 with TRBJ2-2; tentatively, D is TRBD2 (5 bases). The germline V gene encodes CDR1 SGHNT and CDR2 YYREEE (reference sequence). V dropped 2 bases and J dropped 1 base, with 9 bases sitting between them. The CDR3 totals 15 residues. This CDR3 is CASSFAGGNTGELFF. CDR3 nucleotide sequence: TGTGCCAGCAGCTTCGCGGGCGGGAACACCGGGGAGCTGTTTTTT.

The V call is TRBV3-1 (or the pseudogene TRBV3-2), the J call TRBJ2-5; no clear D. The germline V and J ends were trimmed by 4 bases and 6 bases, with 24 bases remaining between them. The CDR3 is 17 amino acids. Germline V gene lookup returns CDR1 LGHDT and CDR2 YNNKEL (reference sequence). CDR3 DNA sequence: TGTGCCAGCAGCCCTCCCGAGGCAGTCCTGCAAACAAAGACCCAGTACTTC. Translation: CASSPPEAVLQTKTQYF.

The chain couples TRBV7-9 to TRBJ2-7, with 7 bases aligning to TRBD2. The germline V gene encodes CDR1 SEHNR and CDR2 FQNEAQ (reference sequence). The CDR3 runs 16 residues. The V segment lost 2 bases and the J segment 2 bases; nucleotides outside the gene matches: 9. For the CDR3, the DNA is TGTGCCAGCAGCTTAAAAGGGGACGGGAGGACCTACGAGCAGTACTTC. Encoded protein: CASSLKGDGRTYEQYF.

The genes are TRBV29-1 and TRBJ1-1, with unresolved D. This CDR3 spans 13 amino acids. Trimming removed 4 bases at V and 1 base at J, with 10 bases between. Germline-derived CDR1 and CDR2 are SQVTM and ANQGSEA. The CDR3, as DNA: TGCAGCGTTGCTGCGGGAGGGAACACTGAAGCTTTCTTT. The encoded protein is CSVAAGGNTEAFF.

The CDR3 region has the DNA TGTGCCTGGAGTGAGGGGGGACAGGGCCAAGAGACCCAGTACTTC. Translating it yields CAWSEGGQGQETQYF. The chain links TRBV30 to TRBJ2-5; 9 bases are a match to TRBD1. Germline loops: CDR1 GTSNPN, CDR2 SVGIG (reference sequence). This CDR3 contains 15 residues. Unmatched junction bases numbered 4, after V lost 1 base and J lost 1 base.

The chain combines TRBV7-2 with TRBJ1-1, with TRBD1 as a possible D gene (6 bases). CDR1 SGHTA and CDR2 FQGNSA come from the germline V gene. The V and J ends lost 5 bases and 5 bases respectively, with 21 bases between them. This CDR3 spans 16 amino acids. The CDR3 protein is CASSNATGGRRTEAFF. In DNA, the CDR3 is TGTGCCAGCAGCAATGCTACGGGGGGCCGGAGGACTGAAGCTTTCTTT.

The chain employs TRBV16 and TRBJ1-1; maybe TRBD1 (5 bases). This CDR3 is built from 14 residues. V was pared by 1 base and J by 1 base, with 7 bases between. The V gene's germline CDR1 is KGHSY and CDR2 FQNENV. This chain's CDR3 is CASSQLTANTEAFF. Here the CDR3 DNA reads TGTGCCAGCAGCCAATTGACAGCGAACACTGAAGCTTTCTTT. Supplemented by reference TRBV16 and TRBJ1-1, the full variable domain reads GEEVAQTPKHLVRGEGQKAKLYCAPIKGHSYVFWYQQVLKNEFKFLISFQNENVFDETGMPKERFSAKCLPNSPCSLEIQATKLEDSAVYFCASSQLTANTEAFFGQGTRLTVV.

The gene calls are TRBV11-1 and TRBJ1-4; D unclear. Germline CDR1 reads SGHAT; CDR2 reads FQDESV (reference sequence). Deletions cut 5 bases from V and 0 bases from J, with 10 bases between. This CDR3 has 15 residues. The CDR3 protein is CASSLSTATNEKLFF. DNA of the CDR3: TGTGCCAGCAGCCTCAGTACGGCAACTAATGAAAAACTGTTTTTT.

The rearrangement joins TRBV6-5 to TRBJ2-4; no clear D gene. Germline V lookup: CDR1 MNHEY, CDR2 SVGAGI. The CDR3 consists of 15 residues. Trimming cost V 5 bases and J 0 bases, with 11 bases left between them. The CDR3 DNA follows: TGTGCCAGCAGTCCCTTGGGAAAAGCCAAAAACATTCAGTACTTC. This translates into CASSPLGKAKNIQYF.

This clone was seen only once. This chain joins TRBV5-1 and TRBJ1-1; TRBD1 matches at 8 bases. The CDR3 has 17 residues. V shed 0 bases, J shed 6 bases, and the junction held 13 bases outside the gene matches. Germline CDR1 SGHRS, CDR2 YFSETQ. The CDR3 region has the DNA TGCGCCAGCAGCTTGGCCCTAGACAGGGGCCAAGATTCTGAAGCTTTCTTT. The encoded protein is CASSLALDRGQDSEAFF.

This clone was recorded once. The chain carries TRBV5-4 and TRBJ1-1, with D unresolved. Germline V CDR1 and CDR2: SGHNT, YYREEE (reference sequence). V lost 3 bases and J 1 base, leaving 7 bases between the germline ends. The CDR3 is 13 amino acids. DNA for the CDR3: TGTGCCAGCAGCTCGTCAGGGAACACTGAAGCTTTCTTT. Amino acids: CASSSSGNTEAFF.

Here the CDR3 reads CASCPRDRVPMNTEAFF. The CDR3 region has the DNA TGTGCCAGCTGCCCCCGGGACAGGGTTCCAATGAACACTGAAGCTTTCTTT. The V gene is TRBV21-1, the J gene TRBJ1-1; the table's TRBD1 call for D was not verified on the DNA. TRBV21-1 is deemed a pseudogene. This CDR3 has 17 amino acids.

The CDR3 DNA reads TGTGCCAGCAAGACAGGGGTTAGCAATCAGCCCCAGCATTTT. Translated: CASKTGVSNQPQHF. The chain employs TRBV6-5 and TRBJ1-5, with 8 bases lining up with TRBD1. CDR3 length: 14 amino acids. V lost 7 bases to trimming and J lost 0 bases; unmatched junction nucleotides: 2. Germline V CDR1 and CDR2: MNHEY, SVGAGI.

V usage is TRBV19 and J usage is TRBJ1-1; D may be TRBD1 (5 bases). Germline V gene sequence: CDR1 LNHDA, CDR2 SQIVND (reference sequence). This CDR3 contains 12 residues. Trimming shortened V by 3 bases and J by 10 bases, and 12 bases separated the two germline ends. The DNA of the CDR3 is TGTGCCAGTAGTATTCGAGGGGCGGCAGCTTTCTTT. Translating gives CASSIRGAAAFF.

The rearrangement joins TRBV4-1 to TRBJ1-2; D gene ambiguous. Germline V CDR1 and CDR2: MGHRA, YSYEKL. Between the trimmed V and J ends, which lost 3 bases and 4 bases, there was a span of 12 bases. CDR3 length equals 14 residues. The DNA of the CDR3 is TGCGCCAGCAGCCAGGAGATAAGAGCCTATGGCTACACCTTC. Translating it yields CASSQEIRAYGYTF.

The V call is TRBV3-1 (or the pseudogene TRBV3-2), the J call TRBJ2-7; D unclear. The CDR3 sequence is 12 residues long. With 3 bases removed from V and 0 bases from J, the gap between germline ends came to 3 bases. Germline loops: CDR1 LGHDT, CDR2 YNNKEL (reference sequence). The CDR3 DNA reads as TGTGCCAGCAGCCACTCCTCCTACGAGCAGTACTTC. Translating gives CASSHSSYEQYF.

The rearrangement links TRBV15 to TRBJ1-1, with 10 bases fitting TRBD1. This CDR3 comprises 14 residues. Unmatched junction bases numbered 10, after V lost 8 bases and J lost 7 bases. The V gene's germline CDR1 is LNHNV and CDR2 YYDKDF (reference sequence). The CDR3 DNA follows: TGTGCCACCGAAGGACAGGGGGTAAGGGGTGAAGCTTTCTTT. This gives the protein CATEGQGVRGEAFF.